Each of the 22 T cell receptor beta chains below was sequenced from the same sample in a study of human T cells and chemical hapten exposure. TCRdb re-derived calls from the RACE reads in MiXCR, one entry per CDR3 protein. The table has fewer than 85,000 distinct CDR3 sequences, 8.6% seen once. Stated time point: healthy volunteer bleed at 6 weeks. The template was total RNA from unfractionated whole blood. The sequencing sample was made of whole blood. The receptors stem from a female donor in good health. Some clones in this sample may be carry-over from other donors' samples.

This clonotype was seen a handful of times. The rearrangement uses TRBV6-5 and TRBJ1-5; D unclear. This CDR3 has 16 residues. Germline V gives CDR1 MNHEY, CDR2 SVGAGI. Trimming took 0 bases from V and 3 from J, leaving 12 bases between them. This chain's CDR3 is CASSYSSVFNNQPQHF. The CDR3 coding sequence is TGTGCCAGCAGTTACTCTTCGGTGTTCAACAATCAGCCCCAGCATTTT.

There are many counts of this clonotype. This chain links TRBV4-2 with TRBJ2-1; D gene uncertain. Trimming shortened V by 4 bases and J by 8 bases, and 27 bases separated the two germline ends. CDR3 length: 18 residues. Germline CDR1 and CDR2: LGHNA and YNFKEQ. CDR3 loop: CASSREGPSGGSRYEQFF. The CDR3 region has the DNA TGTGCCAGCAGCCGAGAAGGGCCCAGTGGCGGTTCGAGGTATGAGCAGTTCTTC.

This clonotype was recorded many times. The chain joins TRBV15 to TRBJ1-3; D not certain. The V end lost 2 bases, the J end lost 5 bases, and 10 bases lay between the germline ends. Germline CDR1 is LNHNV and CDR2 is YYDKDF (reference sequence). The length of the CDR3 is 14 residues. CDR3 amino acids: CATSRLRVRNTIYF. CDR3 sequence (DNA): TGTGCCACCAGCAGACTCCGAGTTAGAAACACCATATATTTT.

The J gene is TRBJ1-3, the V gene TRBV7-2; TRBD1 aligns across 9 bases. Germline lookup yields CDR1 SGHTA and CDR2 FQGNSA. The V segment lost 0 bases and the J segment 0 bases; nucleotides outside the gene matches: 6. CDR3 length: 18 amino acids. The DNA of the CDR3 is TGTGCCAGCAGCTTAGCCACTTGGGGACAGGGCTCTGGAAACACCATATATTTT. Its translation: CASSLATWGQGSGNTIYF.

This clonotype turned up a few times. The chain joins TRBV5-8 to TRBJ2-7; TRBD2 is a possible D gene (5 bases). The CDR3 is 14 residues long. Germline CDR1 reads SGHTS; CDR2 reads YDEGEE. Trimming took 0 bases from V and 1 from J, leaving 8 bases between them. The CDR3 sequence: CASSLVGLSYEQYF. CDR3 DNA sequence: TGTGCCAGCAGCTTGGTTGGACTGTCCTACGAGCAGTACTTC. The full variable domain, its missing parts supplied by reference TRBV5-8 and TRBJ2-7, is EAGVTQSPTHLIKTRGQQATLRCSPISGHTSVYWYQQALGLGLQFLLWYDEGEERNRGNFPPRFSGRQFPNYSSELNVNALELEDSALYLCASSLVGLSYEQYFGPGTRLTVT.

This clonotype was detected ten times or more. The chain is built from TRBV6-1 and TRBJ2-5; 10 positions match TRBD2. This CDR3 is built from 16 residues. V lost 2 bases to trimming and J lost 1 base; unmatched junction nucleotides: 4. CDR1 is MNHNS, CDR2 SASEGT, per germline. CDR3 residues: CASSEQSGGAQETQYF. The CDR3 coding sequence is TGTGCCAGCAGTGAACAAAGCGGGGGGGCCCAAGAGACCCAGTACTTC.

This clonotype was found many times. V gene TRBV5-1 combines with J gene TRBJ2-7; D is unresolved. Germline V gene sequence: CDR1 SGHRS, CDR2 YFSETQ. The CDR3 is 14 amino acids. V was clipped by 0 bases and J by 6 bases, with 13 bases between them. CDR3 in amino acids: CASSLDGGGLEQYF. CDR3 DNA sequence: TGCGCCAGCAGCTTGGACGGCGGTGGTCTCGAGCAGTACTTC.

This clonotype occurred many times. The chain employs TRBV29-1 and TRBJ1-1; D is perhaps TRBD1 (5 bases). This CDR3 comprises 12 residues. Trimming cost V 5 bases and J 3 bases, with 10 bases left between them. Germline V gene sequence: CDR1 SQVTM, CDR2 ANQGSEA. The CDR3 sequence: CSVWDGDTEAFF. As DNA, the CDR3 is TGCAGCGTTTGGGACGGCGACACTGAAGCTTTCTTT.

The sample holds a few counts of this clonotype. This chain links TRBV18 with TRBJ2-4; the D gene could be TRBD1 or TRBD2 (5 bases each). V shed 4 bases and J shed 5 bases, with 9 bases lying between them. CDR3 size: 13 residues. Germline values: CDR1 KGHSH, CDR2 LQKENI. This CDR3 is CASSLGVENIQYF. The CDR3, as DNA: TGTGCCAGCTCACTGGGGGTGGAAAACATTCAGTACTTC.

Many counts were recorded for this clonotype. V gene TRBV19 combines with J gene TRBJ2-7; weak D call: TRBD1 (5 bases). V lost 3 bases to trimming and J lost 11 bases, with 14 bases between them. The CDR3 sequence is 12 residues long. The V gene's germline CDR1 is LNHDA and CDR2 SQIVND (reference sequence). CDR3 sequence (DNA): TGTGCCAGTAGTATTGGTTCAGGACATAAGTACTTC. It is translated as CASSIGSGHKYF.

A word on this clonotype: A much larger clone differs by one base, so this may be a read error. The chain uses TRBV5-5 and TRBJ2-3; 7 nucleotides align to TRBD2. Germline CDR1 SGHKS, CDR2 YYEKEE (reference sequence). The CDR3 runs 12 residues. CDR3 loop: CAGSGDLDTQYF. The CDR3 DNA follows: TGTGCCGGCAGCGGGGATCTGGATACGCAGTATTTT.

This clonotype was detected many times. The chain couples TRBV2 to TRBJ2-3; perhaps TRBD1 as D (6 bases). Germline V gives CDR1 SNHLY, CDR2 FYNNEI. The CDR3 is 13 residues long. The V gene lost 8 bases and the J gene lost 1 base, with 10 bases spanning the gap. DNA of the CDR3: TGTGCCAGCTCGGGACAAGGCACAGATACGCAGTATTTT. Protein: CASSGQGTDTQYF.

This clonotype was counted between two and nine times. CDR3 bases: TGTGCCAGCAGTATTGAGTGGGTTCAGCCCCAGCATTTT. It codes for CASSIEWVQPQHF. This chain links TRBV7-2 with TRBJ1-5; unclear D gene. V dropped 6 bases and J dropped 6 bases, with 12 bases sitting between them. CDR3 length: 13 amino acids. CDR1 is SGHTA, CDR2 FQGNSA, per germline.

The chain's CDR3 is CASSSLAGRGNEQFF. The CDR3 DNA reads TGTGCCAGCAGTTCCCTAGCGGGGCGAGGGAATGAGCAGTTCTTC. The gene calls are TRBV6-2 or TRBV6-3 and TRBJ2-1; 9 bases fit TRBD2. The CDR3 sequence is 15 residues long. The germline V gene encodes CDR1 MNHEY and CDR2 SVGEGT. Trimming removed 4 bases from V and 7 bases from J; junction bases left unmatched: 8.

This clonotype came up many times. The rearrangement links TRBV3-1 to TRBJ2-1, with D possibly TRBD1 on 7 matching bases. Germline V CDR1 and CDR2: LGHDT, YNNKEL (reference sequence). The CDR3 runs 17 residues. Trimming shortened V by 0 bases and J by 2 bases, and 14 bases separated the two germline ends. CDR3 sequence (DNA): TGTGCCAGCAGCCAAGACTGGGGCAGGGGGGCCTACAATGAGCAGTTCTTC. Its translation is CASSQDWGRGAYNEQFF.

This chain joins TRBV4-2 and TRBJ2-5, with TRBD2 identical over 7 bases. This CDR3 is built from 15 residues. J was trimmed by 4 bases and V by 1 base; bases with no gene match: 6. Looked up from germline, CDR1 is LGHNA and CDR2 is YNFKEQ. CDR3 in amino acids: CASSQVGGYGETQYF. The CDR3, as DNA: TGTGCCAGCAGCCAAGTCGGGGGGTACGGAGAGACCCAGTACTTC.

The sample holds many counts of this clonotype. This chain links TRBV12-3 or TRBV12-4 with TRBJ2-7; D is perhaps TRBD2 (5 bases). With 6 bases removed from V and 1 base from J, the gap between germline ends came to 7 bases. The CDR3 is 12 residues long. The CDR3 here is CASSEGSYEQYF. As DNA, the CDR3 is TGTGCCAGCAGCGAGGGTTCCTACGAGCAGTACTTC.

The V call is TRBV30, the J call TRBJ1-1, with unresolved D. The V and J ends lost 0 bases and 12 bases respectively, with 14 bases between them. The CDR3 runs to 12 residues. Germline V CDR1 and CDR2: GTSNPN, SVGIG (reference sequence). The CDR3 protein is CAWSVSDSSTFF. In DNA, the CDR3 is TGTGCCTGGAGTGTATCGGATTCTTCGACTTTCTTT.

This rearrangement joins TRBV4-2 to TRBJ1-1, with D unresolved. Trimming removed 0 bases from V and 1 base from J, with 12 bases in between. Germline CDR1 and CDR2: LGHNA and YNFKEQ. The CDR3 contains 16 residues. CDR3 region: CASSQDYGSRNTEAFF. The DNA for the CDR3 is TGTGCCAGCAGCCAAGACTATGGCAGTAGGAACACTGAAGCTTTCTTT.

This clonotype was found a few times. CDR3 protein: CASSLGPFGGQPQHF. Here the CDR3 DNA reads TGCGCCAGCAGCCTAGGACCTTTCGGCGGACAGCCCCAGCATTTT. V gene TRBV5-1 combines with J gene TRBJ1-5; D not resolved. The ends were cut back, 4 bases at V and 7 bases at J, with 18 bases in the middle. This CDR3 region has 15 residues. In germline, CDR1 is SGHRS, CDR2 YFSETQ.

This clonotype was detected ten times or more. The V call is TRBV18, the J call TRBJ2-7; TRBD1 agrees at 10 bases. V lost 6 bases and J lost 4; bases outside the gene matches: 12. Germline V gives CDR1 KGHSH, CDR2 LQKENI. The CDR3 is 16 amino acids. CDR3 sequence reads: CASSVARDRGRYEQYF. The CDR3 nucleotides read TGTGCCAGCTCGGTAGCTCGGGACAGGGGACGGTACGAGCAGTACTTC.

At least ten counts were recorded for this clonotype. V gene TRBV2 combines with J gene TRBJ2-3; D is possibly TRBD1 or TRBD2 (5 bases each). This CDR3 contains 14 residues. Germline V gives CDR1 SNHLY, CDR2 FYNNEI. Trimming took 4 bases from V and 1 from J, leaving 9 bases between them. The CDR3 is CASSVLGGTDTQYF. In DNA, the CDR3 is TGTGCCAGCAGTGTTTTGGGGGGCACAGATACGCAGTATTTT.